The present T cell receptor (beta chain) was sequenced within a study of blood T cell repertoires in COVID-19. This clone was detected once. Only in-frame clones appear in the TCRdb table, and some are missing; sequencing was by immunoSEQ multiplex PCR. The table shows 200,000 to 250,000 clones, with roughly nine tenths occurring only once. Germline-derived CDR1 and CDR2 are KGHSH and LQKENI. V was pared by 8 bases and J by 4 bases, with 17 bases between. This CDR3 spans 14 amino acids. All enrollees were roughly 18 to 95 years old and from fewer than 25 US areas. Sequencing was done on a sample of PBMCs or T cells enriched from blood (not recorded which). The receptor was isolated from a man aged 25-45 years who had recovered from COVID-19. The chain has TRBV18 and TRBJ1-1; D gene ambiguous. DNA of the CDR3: TGTGCCAGCACCCGGGTCCTAGAAGGCACTGAAGCTTTCTTT. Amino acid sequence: CASTRVLEGTEAFF. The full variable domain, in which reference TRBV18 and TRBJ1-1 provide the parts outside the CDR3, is NAGVMQNPRHLVRRRGQEARLRCSPMKGHSHVYWYRQLPEEGLKFMVYLQKENIIDESGMPKERFSAEFPKEGPSILRIQQVVRGDSAAYFCASTRVLEGTEAFFGQGTRLTVV.